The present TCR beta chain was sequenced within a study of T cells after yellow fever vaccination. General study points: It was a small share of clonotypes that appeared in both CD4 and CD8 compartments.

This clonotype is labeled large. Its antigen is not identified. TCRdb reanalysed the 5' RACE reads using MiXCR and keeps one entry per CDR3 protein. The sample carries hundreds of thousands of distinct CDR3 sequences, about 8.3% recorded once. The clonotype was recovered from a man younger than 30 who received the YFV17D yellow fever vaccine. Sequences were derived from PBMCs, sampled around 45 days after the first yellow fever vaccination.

For the CDR3, the DNA is TGCAGTGCTAGGGTTCGCGACACTGAAGCTTTCTTT. Protein: CSARVRDTEAFF. This chain uses TRBV20-1 with TRBJ1-1; D is ambiguous. The length of the CDR3 is 12 residues. CDR1 and CDR2 (germline): DFQATT, SNEGSKA (reference sequence). V was clipped by 3 bases and J by 3 bases, with 8 bases between them.